A single sample gave rise to the 18 T cell receptor beta chains below, sequenced in a study of blood T cell repertoires in COVID-19 (dated by TCRdb to 2018 to 2021). Receptor libraries were prepared by the immunoSEQ multiplex PCR assay. TCRdb holds this immuneACCESS table with in-frame rearrangements only. Some clones are missing; in checked studies, unresolved V genes explain under half, and the rest has no known cause. The sample table shows about 170,000 clones, and more than 70% are seen once. The ten largest clonotypes hold approximately 18% of the sample. Input material: peripheral blood. These receptor sequences come from a woman aged 70-85 years who had recovered from COVID-19.

V usage is TRBV10-3 and J usage is TRBJ1-2; tentatively, D is TRBD1 (6 bases). Germline V gene sequence: CDR1 ENHRY, CDR2 SYGVKD. With 7 bases removed from V and 4 bases from J, the gap between germline ends came to 22 bases. There are 16 residues in the CDR3. The CDR3 here is CAITSTDRSRGYGYTF. The CDR3 DNA is TGTGCCATCACCTCCACAGACAGGAGTAGGGGCTATGGCTACACCTTC.

This chain uses TRBV6-6 with TRBJ1-6; a possible D gene is TRBD1 (5 bases). Per the germline V gene, CDR1 is MNHNY and CDR2 is SVGAGI (reference sequence). Trimming took 0 bases from V and 5 from J, leaving 8 bases between them. The CDR3 runs 15 residues. CDR3 nucleotides: TGTGCCAGCAGTTACTCGCGGGGGAATAATTCACCCCTCCACTTT. It encodes CASSYSRGNNSPLHF.

The CDR3 nucleotides are TGTGCCTGGAGGGACCTAGCGGGTGGGGGGAATGAGCAGTTCTTC. It encodes CAWRDLAGGGNEQFF. The chain combines TRBV30 with TRBJ2-1, with 8 positions matching TRBD2. CDR1 and CDR2 from the germline V gene are GTSNPN and SVGIG (reference sequence). Losses at the gene ends were 3 bases for V and 7 bases for J; bases not matched to a gene: 11. The CDR3 totals 15 residues.

The V and J genes are TRBV4-1 and TRBJ2-1; D unclear. V dropped 7 bases and J dropped 0 bases, with 7 bases sitting between them. In germline, CDR1 is MGHRA, CDR2 YSYEKL. The CDR3 sequence is 13 residues long. CDR3: CASKESSYNEQFF. Written as DNA, the CDR3 is TGCGCCAGCAAGGAGAGCTCCTACAATGAGCAGTTCTTC.

As regards this clone: Different DNA sequences within this sample yield the same CDR3. V and J are TRBV7-3 and TRBJ2-5; 8 positions agree with TRBD2. The V segment lost 3 bases and the J segment 4 bases; nucleotides outside the gene matches: 7. Per the germline V gene, CDR1 is SGHTA and CDR2 is FQGTGA. The CDR3 is 15 amino acids. The CDR3 here is CASSFGLAGLETQYF. The CDR3 coding sequence is TGTGCCAGCAGCTTCGGGTTAGCGGGATTAGAGACCCAGTACTTC.

This clone was counted a single time. The J gene is TRBJ1-1, the V gene TRBV11-2, with D maybe TRBD1 (6 bases). V dropped 5 bases and J dropped 4 bases, with 17 bases sitting between them. The CDR3 sequence is 15 residues long. Germline V gene data show CDR1 as SGHAT and CDR2 as FQNNGV. The CDR3 DNA reads as TGTGCCAGCAGCAGGCAGACAGGCCTGGGCACTGAAGCTTTCTTT. This translates into CASSRQTGLGTEAFF.

The chain links TRBV11-2 to TRBJ1-1; TRBD1 is a possible D gene (6 bases). V lost 5 bases and J 1 base, leaving 14 bases between the germline ends. The CDR3 has 15 residues. Germline-derived CDR1 and CDR2 are SGHAT and FQNNGV. Here the CDR3 DNA reads TGTGCCAGCAGCCCCTGGGGGCAAAAGAACACTGAAGCTTTCTTT. It specifies CASSPWGQKNTEAFF.

There are a few counts of this clone. The chain combines TRBV7-9 with TRBJ2-5, with TRBD1 matching 9 bases. Trimming at V came to 7 bases and at J to 5 bases, leaving 14 bases not matched to a gene. Per the germline V gene, CDR1 is SEHNR and CDR2 is FQNEAQ (reference sequence). This CDR3 has 16 residues. CDR3 loop: CASTPRGQGGSETQYF. The CDR3 region has the DNA TGTGCCAGCACCCCCCGGGGACAGGGTGGGAGCGAGACCCAGTACTTC.

V is TRBV29-1 and J is TRBJ2-6, with D perhaps TRBD1 (6 bases). This CDR3 spans 15 amino acids. The V end lost 4 bases, the J end lost 0 bases, and 10 bases lay between the germline ends. In germline, CDR1 is SQVTM, CDR2 ANQGSEA. The CDR3 DNA sequence: TGCAGCGTTGCAGGACAGTACTCTGGGGCCAACGTCCTGACTTTC. This encodes CSVAGQYSGANVLTF.

The V and J genes are TRBV30 and TRBJ1-5; 7 nucleotides match TRBD1. The CDR3 is 14 residues long. V was clipped by 3 bases and J by 5 bases; unmatched bases: 7. The germline gives CDR1 GTSNPN, CDR2 SVGIG (reference sequence). The CDR3 sequence is CAWSEGQSDQPQHF. CDR3 sequence (DNA): TGTGCCTGGAGCGAGGGACAGAGCGATCAGCCCCAGCATTTT.

The chain employs TRBV11-2 and TRBJ1-2, with 7 nucleotides matching TRBD1. This CDR3 is 14 amino acids long. In germline, CDR1 is SGHAT, CDR2 FQNNGV. Trimming at V came to 0 bases and at J to 4 bases, leaving 2 bases not matched to a gene. CDR3 coding DNA: TGTGCCAGCAGCTTAGACCGGACAGGCTATGGCTACACCTTC. This codes for CASSLDRTGYGYTF.

Details on this clone: Additional DNA sequences in this sample encode the identical CDR3. The chain employs TRBV7-9 and TRBJ1-5, with a tentative D call TRBD1 (5 bases). The CDR3 is made up of 15 amino acids. Germline CDR1 is SEHNR and CDR2 is FQNEAQ (reference sequence). V was clipped by 5 bases and J by 7 bases, with 18 bases between them. CDR3 protein: CASSERGGGGQPQHF. The CDR3 bases are TGTGCCAGCAGCGAGAGGGGCGGCGGGGGGCAGCCCCAGCATTTT.

The chain carries TRBV4-3 and TRBJ2-1; D gene ambiguous. The V end was cut by 2 bases, the J end by 7 bases, with 18 bases between. CDR1 is LGHNA, CDR2 YSLEER, per germline. CDR3 length: 16 amino acids. CDR3 loop: CASSQKTGRYRNEQFF. The CDR3 DNA is TGCGCCAGCAGCCAAAAGACTGGCCGATACCGGAATGAGCAGTTCTTC.

The chain combines TRBV28 with TRBJ2-5, with 7 bases aligning to TRBD2. The CDR3 runs 15 residues. Germline CDR1 is MDHEN and CDR2 is SYDVKM. J was trimmed by 7 bases and V by 10 bases; bases with no gene match: 18. The CDR3 reads CAIIPLGGSLSTQYF. CDR3 sequence (DNA): TGTGCCATCATACCTCTCGGGGGGTCTTTGTCGACCCAGTACTTC.

The rearrangement uses TRBV11-1 and TRBJ1-4; D possibly corresponds to TRBD1 (5 bases). V lost 4 bases and J lost 7, with 16 bases in between. CDR1 SGHAT and CDR2 FQDESV come from the germline V gene (reference sequence). This CDR3 has 15 amino acids. CDR3 sequence (DNA): TGTGCCAGCAGCTCCCCCGGGACGGGGGGTGAAAAACTGTTTTTT. Encoded protein: CASSSPGTGGEKLFF.

The chain uses TRBV6-5 and TRBJ1-2; a weak D match, TRBD1 (6 bases). This CDR3 has 13 amino acids. The V gene lost 8 bases and the J gene lost 8 bases, with 18 bases spanning the gap. Germline V gives CDR1 MNHEY, CDR2 SVGAGI. CDR3 residues: CASRGGGSGGYTF. In DNA form, the CDR3 reads TGTGCCAGCCGAGGGGGGGGGTCGGGCGGCTACACCTTC.

This clone was found once. The V call is TRBV7-9, the J call TRBJ1-1; D is unresolved. Germline values: CDR1 SEHNR, CDR2 FQNEAQ (reference sequence). The CDR3 spans 13 residues. Trimming cost V 6 bases and J 2 bases, with 10 bases left between them. The CDR3 here is CASRREPNTEAFF. In DNA, the CDR3 is TGTGCCAGCAGAAGGGAGCCAAACACTGAAGCTTTCTTT.

The chain recombines TRBV18 with TRBJ1-3; maybe TRBD1 (5 bases). The germline CDR1 and CDR2 sequences are KGHSH and LQKENI. The V and J ends lost 6 bases and 4 bases respectively, with 13 bases between them. This CDR3 spans 14 amino acids. The CDR3 sequence: CASSDGTLGNTIYF. CDR3 nucleotides: TGTGCCAGCTCGGACGGGACTCTCGGAAACACCATATATTTT.